These 32 T cell receptor beta chains were all obtained from the same sample, sequenced in a study of beta chain features in type 1 diabetes. Expressed TCRB transcripts were sequenced because the entire RNA isolate underwent reverse transcription. Produced via immunoSEQ multiplex PCR; TCRdb's table is partial and in-frame only. This sample carries 300,000 or so clones, about 14% of them seen once, and the ten largest clones take roughly 0.016%. The antigens of these receptors remain unknown. Whole-study results and caveats: When Type 1 diabetes patients were examined, their TCRB CDR3s proved moderately but significantly shorter in all four CD4+ subsets.

Sequenced input: naive CD4+ T cells from blood. The receptors were gathered from a woman aged 18-29 years with type 1 diabetes.

The chain uses TRBV5-1 and TRBJ2-2; 11 bases are shared with TRBD2. Per germline, CDR1 SGHRS and CDR2 YFSETQ. The length of the CDR3 is 16 residues. Trimming at V came to 5 bases and at J to 5 bases, leaving 8 bases not matched to a gene. Here the CDR3 DNA reads TGCGCCAGCAGTTTATGGACTAGCGGGTCAACCGGGGAGCTGTTTTTT. This codes for CASSLWTSGSTGELFF.

This clone has more than one count but fewer than ten. The V and J genes are TRBV7-3 and TRBJ2-1, with TRBD2 identical over 9 bases. Germline V lookup: CDR1 SGHTA, CDR2 FQGTGA. V shed 1 base, J shed 9 bases, and the junction held 10 bases outside the gene matches. The CDR3 has 16 residues. The CDR3 nucleotides are TGTGCCAGCAGCTTAATTGGCGGGAGGGCCCTCGGTGAGCAGTTCTTC. It encodes CASSLIGGRALGEQFF.

This sequence joins TRBV27 and TRBJ2-1; D is perhaps TRBD1 (5 bases). This CDR3 is built from 15 residues. Between the trimmed V and J ends, which lost 2 bases and 6 bases, there was a span of 14 bases. CDR1 and CDR2 from the germline V gene are MNHEY and SMNVEV (reference sequence). The DNA of the CDR3 is TGTGCCAGCAGTTTAGAAGGGGTCGGCGGCAATGAGCAGTTCTTC. Translation gives CASSLEGVGGNEQFF.

The chain recombines TRBV29-1 with TRBJ2-1; TRBD1 is a possible D gene (6 bases). Deletions cut 7 bases from V and 1 base from J, with 17 bases between. The V gene's germline CDR1 is SQVTM and CDR2 ANQGSEA. This CDR3 spans 15 amino acids. The CDR3 protein is CSGTGRGNSYNEQFF. The CDR3, as DNA: TGCAGCGGAACCGGCAGGGGAAATTCCTACAATGAGCAGTTCTTC.

The rearrangement links TRBV5-4 to TRBJ2-2; 10 bases are a match to TRBD2. The CDR3 has 16 residues. The germline V gene encodes CDR1 SGHNT and CDR2 YYREEE (reference sequence). Unmatched junction bases numbered 3, after V lost 0 bases and J lost 4 bases. CDR3 nucleotides: TGTGCCAGCAGCTTGGCAAGCGGGAGGGGCACCGGGGAGCTGTTTTTT. It yields the protein CASSLASGRGTGELFF.

The chain has TRBV7-9 and TRBJ1-1; 7 nucleotides agree with TRBD1. The CDR3 sequence is 14 residues long. Germline lookup yields CDR1 SEHNR and CDR2 FQNEAQ (reference sequence). The V segment lost 5 bases and the J segment 3 bases; nucleotides outside the gene matches: 6. CDR3 in amino acids: CASSRLQGYTEAFF. The CDR3 DNA reads as TGTGCCAGCAGCCGCCTACAGGGGTACACTGAAGCTTTCTTT. Combining the CDR3 with reference TRBV7-9 and TRBJ1-1 gives the whole variable domain DTGVSQNPRHKITKRGQNVTFRCDPISEHNRLYWYRQTLGQGPEFLTYFQNEAQLEKSRLLSDRFSAERPKGSFSTLEIQRTEQGDSAMYLCASSRLQGYTEAFFGQGTRLTVV.

This clone was seen a single time. This rearrangement joins TRBV11-3 to TRBJ1-2, with 9 bases aligning to TRBD1. The CDR3 consists of 16 residues. Germline lookup yields CDR1 SGHNT and CDR2 YENEEA. Losses at the gene ends were 5 bases for V and 4 bases for J; bases not matched to a gene: 11. The DNA of the CDR3 is TGTGCCAGCAGCCTCGCCGGGACAGGGTCTCGCTATGGCTACACCTTC. Translation gives CASSLAGTGSRYGYTF.

The chain uses TRBV5-1 and TRBJ1-1, with 8 positions matching TRBD1. The V gene end was trimmed by 4 bases and the J gene end by 3 bases; junction bases not matched to a gene: 8. This CDR3 contains 15 residues. Germline V lookup: CDR1 SGHRS, CDR2 YFSETQ. The CDR3 loop is CASSGDRLGDTEAFF. CDR3 sequence (DNA): TGCGCCAGCAGCGGGGACAGGCTGGGGGACACTGAAGCTTTCTTT.

The V and J genes are TRBV19 and TRBJ1-2, with D perhaps matching TRBD1 (5 bases). This CDR3 contains 14 residues. Germline V lookup: CDR1 LNHDA, CDR2 SQIVND (reference sequence). V was clipped by 3 bases and J by 6 bases, with 14 bases between them. CDR3 protein: CASSMGGGPNGYTF. CDR3 sequence (DNA): TGTGCCAGTAGTATGGGGGGAGGACCCAATGGCTACACCTTC.

This clone has more than one count but fewer than ten. The chain couples TRBV6-5 to TRBJ1-1; 10 nucleotides match TRBD1. Unmatched junction bases numbered 5, after V lost 4 bases and J lost 3 bases. The CDR3 runs 15 residues. From germline, CDR1 is MNHEY and CDR2 SVGAGI. For the CDR3, the DNA is TGTGCCAGCAGTTTCCCGGGACAGGGGTACACTGAAGCTTTCTTT. It yields the protein CASSFPGQGYTEAFF.

There are a few counts of this clone. The chain recombines TRBV2 with TRBJ1-1; tentatively, D is TRBD1 (5 bases). Trimming left V 3 bases short and J 3 bases short, with 11 bases between. Germline V gene lookup returns CDR1 SNHLY and CDR2 FYNNEI. The CDR3 spans 14 residues. The CDR3 bases are TGTGCCAGCAGTGACAGGGCTGGGGACACTGAAGCTTTCTTT. This translates into CASSDRAGDTEAFF.

The chain is built from TRBV29-1 and TRBJ2-7; TRBD1 might be the D (5 bases). With 6 bases removed from V and 0 bases from J, the gap between germline ends came to 12 bases. The CDR3 has 13 amino acids. Germline loops: CDR1 SQVTM, CDR2 ANQGSEA. The CDR3 DNA follows: TGCAGCGTCAACAGGTACGACTCCTACGAGCAGTACTTC. This sequence encodes CSVNRYDSYEQYF.

The chain employs TRBV11-2 and TRBJ2-2; 7 positions match TRBD1. V lost 1 base to trimming and J lost 12 bases; unmatched junction nucleotides: 5. Looked up from germline, CDR1 is SGHAT and CDR2 is FQNNGV. The CDR3 contains 13 residues. CDR3 sequence (DNA): TGTGCCAGCAGCTTAGGTGACAGGGAAAAGCTGTTTTTT. Protein: CASSLGDREKLFF. Full variable domain (missing parts from reference TRBV11-2 and TRBJ2-2): EAGVAQSPRYKIIEKRQSVAFWCNPISGHATLYWYQQILGQGPKLLIQFQNNGVVDDSQLPKDRFSAERLKGVDSTLKIQPAKLEDSAVYLCASSLGDREKLFFGEGSRLTVL.

The chain employs TRBV5-1 and TRBJ2-1; 11 bases align to TRBD2. This CDR3 contains 15 residues. From germline, CDR1 is SGHRS and CDR2 YFSETQ. Trimming removed 0 bases from V and 6 bases from J; junction bases left unmatched: 2. CDR3 DNA: TGCGCCAGCAGCTTGGTAGCGGGAGGGTTCAATGAGCAGTTCTTC. Translated, it gives CASSLVAGGFNEQFF.

V gene TRBV18 combines with J gene TRBJ2-1, with 13 nucleotides matching TRBD2. The CDR3 runs 17 residues. J lost 7 bases, V lost 2 bases, and 8 bases had no gene match. CDR1 and CDR2 from the germline V gene are KGHSH and LQKENI. The CDR3 loop reads CASSPYVTSGRENEQFF. The CDR3, as DNA: TGTGCCAGCTCACCATACGTAACTAGCGGGAGGGAAAATGAGCAGTTCTTC.

The chain combines TRBV30 with TRBJ2-3, with TRBD2 matching over 9 bases. J was trimmed by 10 bases and V by 1 base; bases with no gene match: 3. The CDR3 sequence is 12 residues long. CDR1 and CDR2 (germline): GTSNPN, SVGIG (reference sequence). DNA of the CDR3: TGTGCCTGGAGTGACACTAGCGGGTCGCAGTATTTT. Translation gives CAWSDTSGSQYF.

In its sample, this clone was seen a few times. The chain carries TRBV25-1 and TRBJ2-2; unclear D gene. The germline gives CDR1 MGHDK, CDR2 SYGVNS. This CDR3 is built from 12 residues. V was clipped by 6 bases and J by 5 bases, with 7 bases between them. In DNA, the CDR3 is TGTGCCAGCAGGGTACTGACCGGGGAGCTGTTTTTT. Translating gives CASRVLTGELFF.

This clone was observed a few times. The CDR3 DNA sequence: TGTGCCAGCATCACTACCGGGGGCTACGAGCAGTACTTC. Translation: CASITTGGYEQYF. This rearrangement joins TRBV28 to TRBJ2-7, with D possibly TRBD2 on 6 matching bases. The ends were cut back, 7 bases at V and 3 bases at J, with 13 bases in the middle. Per germline, CDR1 MDHEN and CDR2 SYDVKM. The CDR3 contains 13 residues.

The chain has TRBV28 and TRBJ2-1; D not certain. In germline, CDR1 is MDHEN, CDR2 SYDVKM. Deletions cut 8 bases from V and 6 bases from J, with 11 bases between. The CDR3 has 12 amino acids. In DNA, the CDR3 is TGTGCCAGCCAGCTCAGGCGCAATGAGCAGTTCTTC. This translates into CASQLRRNEQFF.

The rearrangement uses TRBV4-3 and TRBJ2-1; 8 bases are a match to TRBD2. With V trimmed by 0 bases and J by 2 bases, 12 bases remained unmatched. CDR3 size: 19 residues. The V gene's germline CDR1 is LGHNA and CDR2 YSLEER. CDR3 sequence (DNA): TGCGCCAGCAGCCAAGATGGGACTAGAGGGGGTTGGCCCTACAATGAGCAGTTCTTC. As protein: CASSQDGTRGGWPYNEQFF.

The gene calls are TRBV7-9 and TRBJ1-1; no definite D call. Germline CDR1 and CDR2: SEHNR and FQNEAQ (reference sequence). Trimming stripped 5 bases from V and 8 bases from J, with 12 bases between. CDR3 size: 12 residues. CDR3 nucleotides: TGTGCCAGCAGCCCGTATCCAGAAGAAGCTTTCTTT. It encodes CASSPYPEEAFF.

This chain links TRBV28 with TRBJ2-3, with 9 bases fitting TRBD2. Per the germline V gene, CDR1 is MDHEN and CDR2 is SYDVKM. The CDR3 totals 14 residues. J gave up 10 bases and V 2 bases, and 7 bases lay outside the gene matches. The CDR3 nucleotides are TGTGCCAGCAGTTTAGGTAGCGGGAGAATGGCGCAGTATTTT. This codes for CASSLGSGRMAQYF.

There are a few counts of this clone. This chain joins TRBV30 and TRBJ2-7; D perhaps matches TRBD2 (5 bases). The V gene's germline CDR1 is GTSNPN and CDR2 SVGIG (reference sequence). Trimming removed 7 bases from V and 3 bases from J, with 7 bases in between. There are 10 residues in the CDR3. Written as DNA, the CDR3 is TGTGCCTTCGGGGTCTACGAGCAGTACTTC. Its protein is CAFGVYEQYF.

The V call is TRBV7-9, the J call TRBJ2-3; 7 bases align to TRBD1. The V gene end was trimmed by 0 bases and the J gene end by 0 bases; junction bases not matched to a gene: 3. This CDR3 has 16 amino acids. The V gene's germline CDR1 is SEHNR and CDR2 FQNEAQ (reference sequence). This chain's CDR3 is CASSLATGSSTDTQYF. The CDR3 nucleotides read TGTGCCAGCAGCTTAGCGACAGGGAGTAGCACAGATACGCAGTATTTT.

This clone was counted a few times. This sequence joins TRBV7-2 and TRBJ2-1; perhaps TRBD2 as D (6 bases). V lost 1 base to trimming and J lost 10 bases, with 20 bases between them. This CDR3 has 16 amino acids. Germline V gene lookup returns CDR1 SGHTA and CDR2 FQGNSA. The CDR3 nucleotides read TGTGCCAGCAGCTTAGTAGTCGGGAGACCCGCGGGCGAGCAGTTCTTC. Translating it yields CASSLVVGRPAGEQFF.

This clone has more than one count but fewer than ten. V and J are TRBV6-6 and TRBJ1-2; D is unclear. The CDR3 loop spans 14 amino acids. Trimming took off 5 bases at V and 3 bases at J, with 13 bases between the two ends. Per germline, CDR1 MNHNY and CDR2 SVGAGI (reference sequence). The CDR3 region is CASSPRRSDYGYTF. DNA for the CDR3: TGTGCCAGCAGTCCCCGTCGGTCTGACTATGGCTACACCTTC.

This clone has more than one count but fewer than ten. The chain employs TRBV7-9 and TRBJ2-5, with 15 bases aligning to TRBD2. Trimming at V came to 4 bases and at J to 4 bases, leaving 4 bases not matched to a gene. CDR3 length: 16 amino acids. Germline assignment: CDR1 SEHNR and CDR2 FQNEAQ (reference sequence). This chain's CDR3 is CASSSGLAGGPETQYF. CDR3 coding DNA: TGTGCCAGCAGCTCCGGACTAGCGGGAGGGCCAGAGACCCAGTACTTC. The full variable domain, its missing parts supplied by reference TRBV7-9 and TRBJ2-5, is DTGVSQNPRHKITKRGQNVTFRCDPISEHNRLYWYRQTLGQGPEFLTYFQNEAQLEKSRLLSDRFSAERPKGSFSTLEIQRTEQGDSAMYLCASSSGLAGGPETQYFGPGTRLLVL.

V gene TRBV28 combines with J gene TRBJ2-1; 8 bases align to TRBD2. The CDR3 spans 14 residues. Losses at the gene ends were 5 bases for V and 7 bases for J; bases not matched to a gene: 7. Per germline, CDR1 MDHEN and CDR2 SYDVKM. The CDR3 protein is CASSHGRAENEQFF. As DNA, the CDR3 is TGTGCCAGCAGTCACGGGAGGGCCGAAAATGAGCAGTTCTTC.

The J gene is TRBJ2-3, the V gene TRBV13; D not resolved. The V and J ends lost 4 bases and 2 bases respectively, with 10 bases between them. The CDR3 has 14 residues. Per the germline V gene, CDR1 is PRHDT and CDR2 is FYEKMQ (reference sequence). For the CDR3, the DNA is TGTGCCAGCAGCTCTAAGACTTACACAGATACGCAGTATTTT. Its protein product is CASSSKTYTDTQYF.

This clone has just a few counts. The V and J genes are TRBV4-3 and TRBJ2-3, with 10 bases matching TRBD2. The germline V gene has CDR1 LGHNA and CDR2 YSLEER. The CDR3 runs to 16 residues. J was trimmed by 6 bases and V by 0 bases; bases with no gene match: 6. CDR3: CASSQDRGTSVDTQYF. CDR3 sequence (DNA): TGCGCCAGCAGCCAAGATCGCGGGACTAGCGTGGATACGCAGTATTTT.

This clone was seen only a few times. The chain carries TRBV9 and TRBJ2-3, with 12 bases that match TRBD1. The CDR3 covers 17 residues. After removal of 3 bases from V and 2 bases from J, the junction contained 7 bases not matched to a gene. CDR1 SGDLS and CDR2 YYNGEE come from the germline V gene. The CDR3 region has the DNA TGTGCCAGCAGCGCCCCGCAGGGACAGGGGGCCACAGATACGCAGTATTTT. Amino acids: CASSAPQGQGATDTQYF.

This clone came up a few times. The rearrangement links TRBV5-1 to TRBJ2-1; D is unresolved. The CDR3 totals 15 residues. The V and J ends lost 2 bases and 7 bases respectively, with 16 bases between them. Germline V gives CDR1 SGHRS, CDR2 YFSETQ. As DNA, the CDR3 is TGCGCCAGCAGCTTTCTCGACTTGTCGCGGAATGAGCAGTTCTTC. As protein: CASSFLDLSRNEQFF.